The 31 T cell receptor beta chains below all came from one sample that was sequenced in a study of beta chain features in type 1 diabetes. Overall study results and limits: People with Type 1 diabetes carried modestly yet significantly shorter TCRB CDR3s in all four CD4+ subsets.

No antigen is known for these receptors. The sequenced template was cDNA made from the entire isolated RNA. Assay used: immunoSEQ multiplex PCR; TCRdb lists only in-frame clones, some missing. The sample lists some 350,000 clones, 9.5% to 10% occurring once. Sequencing was carried out using central memory CD4+ T cells from blood. The receptor set was obtained from a man under 40 with type 1 diabetes.

The chain links TRBV5-5 to TRBJ2-1; 7 nucleotides match TRBD1. V was pared by 2 bases and J by 8 bases, with 4 bases of the junction left unmatched. The germline V gene has CDR1 SGHKS and CDR2 YYEKEE (reference sequence). The CDR3 contains 13 residues. The CDR3 coding sequence is TGTGCCAGCAGCTTTCACAGGGGCGATGAGCAGTTCTTC. As protein: CASSFHRGDEQFF.

This clone was counted only a few times. The chain couples TRBV20-1 to TRBJ2-5; either TRBD1 or TRBD2 may fit D (5 bases each). Germline CDR1 reads DFQATT; CDR2 reads SNEGSKA (reference sequence). The ends were cut back, 5 bases at V and 13 bases at J, with 14 bases in the middle. The CDR3 loop spans 10 amino acids. CDR3 residues: CSAEGWFTYF. The CDR3 bases are TGCAGTGCTGAGGGGTGGTTCACGTACTTC.

This clone was found a few times. The chain has TRBV5-1 and TRBJ2-1; D gene ambiguous. The CDR3 totals 11 residues. V lost 1 base, J lost 9 bases, and 5 bases lay in between. Germline-derived CDR1 and CDR2 are SGHRS and YFSETQ. CDR3 sequence: CASSLQGEQFF. CDR3 DNA: TGCGCCAGCAGCTTGCAAGGTGAGCAGTTCTTC.

Only a few counts were recorded for this clone. This chain uses TRBV5-4 with TRBJ1-2, with D perhaps TRBD1 (6 bases). The germline V gene has CDR1 SGHNT and CDR2 YYREEE (reference sequence). The V end lost 3 bases, the J end lost 7 bases, and 10 bases lay between the germline ends. The CDR3 extends over 12 amino acids. In DNA, the CDR3 is TGTGCCAGCAGCTGGGACATCGGTGGCTACACCTTC. Translation: CASSWDIGGYTF. The variable domain in full, with the rest retrieved from reference TRBV5-4 and TRBJ1-2, is ETGVTQSPTHLIKTRGQQVTLRCSSQSGHNTVSWYQQALGQGPQFIFQYYREEENGRGNFPPRFSGLQFPNYSSELNVNALELDDSALYLCASSWDIGGYTFGSGTRLTVV.

This clone was detected many times. V and J are TRBV28 and TRBJ2-7, with 11 bases fitting TRBD1. This CDR3 is built from 14 residues. Germline-derived CDR1 and CDR2 are MDHEN and SYDVKM. The V segment lost 5 bases and the J segment 13 bases; nucleotides outside the gene matches: 13. The CDR3 DNA follows: TGTGCCAGCAGTAGCGCCGGGACAGGGGGTGCCCCTTACTTC. Its translation is CASSSAGTGGAPYF.

The rearrangement uses TRBV2 and TRBJ1-5; tentatively, D is TRBD1 (6 bases). The CDR3 has 14 amino acids. Germline V gene data show CDR1 as SNHLY and CDR2 as FYNNEI. Between the trimmed V and J ends, which lost 7 bases and 6 bases, there was a span of 16 bases. This CDR3 reads CASITDRYSQPQHF. CDR3 nucleotides: TGTGCCAGCATTACCGACAGGTATAGTCAGCCCCAGCATTTT.

The table lists this clone with a few counts. The chain has TRBV11-3 and TRBJ2-4; a weak D match, TRBD2 (6 bases). This CDR3 is 15 amino acids long. V shed 3 bases and J shed 9 bases, with 18 bases lying between them. CDR1 and CDR2 (germline): SGHNT, YENEEA. CDR3 bases: TGTGCCAGCAGCTTGGCTTCCATGGCGGGGCTCATTCAGTACTTC. Its protein is CASSLASMAGLIQYF. Complete variable domain (other parts from reference TRBV11-3 and TRBJ2-4): EAGVVQSPRYKIIEKKQPVAFWCNPISGHNTLYWYLQNLGQGPELLIRYENEEAVDDSQLPKDRFSAERLKGVDSTLKIQPAELGDSAVYLCASSLASMAGLIQYFGAGTRLSVL.

The CDR3 coding sequence is TGTGCCAGCAGCTCAGTGGGAAACAGGGTCGACGAGCAGTACTTC. Its protein is CASSSVGNRVDEQYF. The chain combines TRBV5-4 with TRBJ2-7; D may be TRBD1 (6 bases). The germline gives CDR1 SGHNT, CDR2 YYREEE (reference sequence). Trimming stripped 3 bases from V and 5 bases from J, with 18 bases between. The CDR3 consists of 15 residues. Drawing the rest from reference TRBV5-4 and TRBJ2-7, the complete variable domain is ETGVTQSPTHLIKTRGQQVTLRCSSQSGHNTVSWYQQALGQGPQFIFQYYREEENGRGNFPPRFSGLQFPNYSSELNVNALELDDSALYLCASSSVGNRVDEQYFGPGTRLTVT.

On this clone: This is likely a read error, given that the CDR3 carries no conserved phenylalanine or tryptophan at its end. The limits of the CDR3 on the DNA are not certain, so only TCRdb's listed CDR3 is given. The chain recombines TRBV2 with TRBJ1-1. The length of the CDR3 is 10 amino acids, counting both ends. Germline CDR1 is SNHLY and CDR2 is FYNNEI. CDR3 amino acids: CASSEAKVVV.

This clone was detected only a few times. The chain recombines TRBV6-5 with TRBJ1-1; D is uncertain. The CDR3 spans 13 residues. Per germline, CDR1 MNHEY and CDR2 SVGAGI. Trimming cost V 5 bases and J 0 bases, with 7 bases left between them. CDR3 protein: CASSEEVNTEAFF. CDR3 in DNA: TGTGCCAGCAGTGAGGAGGTGAACACTGAAGCTTTCTTT.

This clone was counted a few times. This chain connects TRBV2 to TRBJ2-5; a weak D match, TRBD2 (5 bases). This CDR3 spans 15 amino acids. Germline V gene lookup returns CDR1 SNHLY and CDR2 FYNNEI. V was clipped by 6 bases and J by 5 bases, with 19 bases between them. Here the CDR3 reads CASRGGLPGVETQYF. The DNA of the CDR3 is TGTGCCAGCAGGGGCGGACTTCCCGGCGTGGAGACCCAGTACTTC.

The chain uses TRBV9 and TRBJ2-2; D gene unclear. This CDR3 spans 14 amino acids. The germline V and J ends were trimmed by 4 bases and 4 bases, with 11 bases remaining between them. Looked up from germline, CDR1 is SGDLS and CDR2 is YYNGEE. The CDR3 coding sequence is TGTGCCAGCAGCCCAAACACGATCACCGGGGAGCTGTTTTTT. Its translation is CASSPNTITGELFF. Supplemented by reference TRBV9 and TRBJ2-2, the full variable domain reads DSGVTQTPKHLITATGQRVTLRCSPRSGDLSVYWYQQSLDQGLQFLIQYYNGEERAKGNILERFSAQQFPDLHSELNLSSLELGDSALYFCASSPNTITGELFFGEGSRLTVL.

The rearrangement joins TRBV6-5 to TRBJ1-2, with D perhaps TRBD1 (5 bases). V was clipped by 2 bases and J by 0 bases, with 10 bases between them. The CDR3 covers 15 residues. Germline lookup yields CDR1 MNHEY and CDR2 SVGAGI. CDR3 coding DNA: TGTGCCAGCAGTTACGTGACAGTAGCTAACTATGGCTACACCTTC. Protein: CASSYVTVANYGYTF.

This clone was found many times. V gene TRBV27 combines with J gene TRBJ2-1, with D possibly matching TRBD1 (5 bases). The CDR3 runs to 13 residues. V gave up 9 bases and J gave up 0 bases, with 9 bases separating them. Germline V lookup: CDR1 MNHEY, CDR2 SMNVEV (reference sequence). This CDR3 reads CASRTRSYNEQFF. As DNA, the CDR3 is TGTGCCAGTAGGACACGCTCCTACAATGAGCAGTTCTTC.

A few counts support this clone. Other DNA sequences from this sample encode an identical CDR3 as well. The chain combines TRBV27 with TRBJ2-1, with 7 bases that match TRBD1. The CDR3 is made up of 15 amino acids. Trimming at V came to 1 base and at J to 4 bases, leaving 4 bases not matched to a gene. Germline V lookup: CDR1 MNHEY, CDR2 SMNVEV (reference sequence). The DNA of the CDR3 is TGTGCCAGCAGTTTATACAGGGGATCTTACAATGAGCAGTTCTTC. Translation: CASSLYRGSYNEQFF.

J is TRBJ2-2 and V is TRBV10-3, with 11 bases matching TRBD1. Germline-derived CDR1 and CDR2 are ENHRY and SYGVKD. This CDR3 contains 14 residues. With V trimmed by 8 bases and J by 7 bases, 6 bases remained unmatched. CDR3 loop: CAIGQGAGNGELFF. The CDR3 nucleotides read TGTGCCATCGGACAGGGGGCAGGAAACGGGGAGCTGTTTTTT.

The chain is built from TRBV9 and TRBJ1-5, with D uncertain. This CDR3 is built from 13 residues. Trimming removed 4 bases from V and 0 bases from J, with 5 bases in between. Germline values: CDR1 SGDLS, CDR2 YYNGEE. The CDR3 bases are TGTGCCAGCAGCCCATATAGCAATCAGCCCCAGCATTTT. Translated, it gives CASSPYSNQPQHF.

The chain combines TRBV28 with TRBJ2-2, with 9 bases lining up with TRBD2. The CDR3 is 15 amino acids. CDR1 MDHEN and CDR2 SYDVKM come from the germline V gene. V was clipped by 2 bases and J by 3 bases; unmatched bases: 1. CDR3 sequence reads: CASSLAGGYTGELFF. The CDR3 coding sequence is TGTGCCAGCAGTTTAGCGGGAGGGTACACCGGGGAGCTGTTTTTT. Using reference TRBV28 and TRBJ2-2 for the parts outside the CDR3, the full variable domain is DVKVTQSSRYLVKRTGEKVFLECVQDMDHENMFWYRQDPGLGLRLIYFSYDVKMKEKGDIPEGYSVSREKKERFSLILESASTNQTSMYLCASSLAGGYTGELFFGEGSRLTVL.

The V call is TRBV13, the J call TRBJ1-1; D is undetermined. The CDR3 consists of 11 residues. The germline gives CDR1 PRHDT, CDR2 FYEKMQ (reference sequence). Trimming stripped 2 bases from V and 5 bases from J, with 3 bases between. The CDR3 is CASSLSTEAFF. CDR3 coding DNA: TGTGCCAGCAGCTTATCAACTGAAGCTTTCTTT.

V gene TRBV10-3 combines with J gene TRBJ2-7, with 11 bases matching TRBD2. The CDR3 covers 15 residues. The germline CDR1 and CDR2 sequences are ENHRY and SYGVKD. V lost 6 bases to trimming and J lost 3 bases; unmatched junction nucleotides: 7. The CDR3 sequence is CAISHAGTSGYEQYF. DNA of the CDR3: TGTGCCATCAGCCACGCCGGGACTAGCGGCTACGAGCAGTACTTC.

In this sample, this clone turned up a few times. A much larger clonotype is one base distant, so this may be a read error. J is TRBJ1-3 and V is TRBV11-2; D remains unclear. The V and J ends lost 6 bases and 0 bases respectively, with 3 bases between them. The V gene's germline CDR1 is SGHAT and CDR2 FQNNGV. The CDR3 spans 12 residues. This CDR3 is CASRGSGNTIYF. The DNA of the CDR3 is TGTGCCAGCAGGGGCTCTGGAAACACCATATATTTT.

The chain combines TRBV19 with TRBJ2-7; TRBD2 matches 12 bases. V shed 5 bases, J shed 7 bases, and the junction held 6 bases outside the gene matches. Germline V gives CDR1 LNHDA, CDR2 SQIVND (reference sequence). The CDR3 is 14 amino acids. For the CDR3, the DNA is TGTGCCAGTAGTCTAGCGGGAGGGTCTCGTGAGCAGTACTTC. Its translation: CASSLAGGSREQYF.

V and J are TRBV28 and TRBJ2-3; TRBD1 or TRBD2 may be the D gene (5 bases each). The germline CDR1 and CDR2 sequences are MDHEN and SYDVKM. Trimming shortened V by 7 bases and J by 2 bases, and 19 bases separated the two germline ends. This CDR3 is 16 amino acids long. CDR3 residues: CASTERDGEDTDTQYF. CDR3 sequence (DNA): TGTGCCAGCACCGAAAGGGACGGAGAAGACACAGATACGCAGTATTTT.

In its sample, this clone was seen many times. CDR3 coding DNA: TGTGCCAGCAGCCCCCAGGTTACTTACGAGCAGTACTTC. Protein: CASSPQVTYEQYF. This sequence joins TRBV7-2 and TRBJ2-7; no reliable D call. CDR1 SGHTA and CDR2 FQGNSA come from the germline V gene. Trimming cost V 5 bases and J 4 bases, with 12 bases left between them. CDR3 length: 13 residues. Combining the CDR3 with reference TRBV7-2 and TRBJ2-7 gives the whole variable domain GAGVSQSPSNKVTEKGKDVELRCDPISGHTALYWYRQSLGQGLEFLIYFQGNSAPDKSGLPSDRFSAERTGGSVSTLTIQRTQQEDSAVYLCASSPQVTYEQYFGPGTRLTVT.

This clone was seen more than once but under ten times. CDR3 residues: CASSPLGLGKETQYF. CDR3 coding DNA: TGTGCCAGCAGCCCCTTAGGGTTAGGGAAAGAGACCCAGTACTTC. V and J are TRBV5-6 and TRBJ2-5; D is unclear. The germline CDR1 and CDR2 sequences are SGHDT and YYEEEE. The CDR3 is 15 residues long. V lost 4 bases and J 3 bases, leaving 16 bases between the germline ends.

The chain combines TRBV7-8 with TRBJ2-1; weak D call: TRBD2 (5 bases). CDR3 length: 15 residues. V was pared by 1 base and J by 8 bases, with 15 bases between. Germline loops: CDR1 SGHVS, CDR2 FQNEAQ. DNA for the CDR3: TGTGCCAGCAGCTTAGAACCTAGCTTGATCGATGAGCAGTTCTTC. As protein: CASSLEPSLIDEQFF.

The table lists this clone with many counts. The CDR3 DNA is TGTGCCAGCTCACGGGGACTAGCGGGAGAGGTCGAGCAGTACTTC. Translation gives CASSRGLAGEVEQYF. V usage is TRBV18 and J usage is TRBJ2-7; 14 bases line up with TRBD2. With 4 bases clipped from V and 6 bases from J, the junction kept 5 bases outside the gene matches. Germline values: CDR1 KGHSH, CDR2 LQKENI. The CDR3 consists of 15 residues.

The chain uses TRBV2 and TRBJ2-3; 8 bases match TRBD2. The V segment lost 5 bases and the J segment 6 bases; nucleotides outside the gene matches: 10. Germline V gives CDR1 SNHLY, CDR2 FYNNEI. The CDR3 is 15 amino acids. CDR3 residues: CASSPAGAGVDTQYF. CDR3 DNA sequence: TGTGCCAGCAGTCCAGCGGGAGCCGGGGTGGATACGCAGTATTTT.

The chain carries TRBV4-1 and TRBJ2-3; unclear D gene. CDR1 MGHRA and CDR2 YSYEKL come from the germline V gene. The CDR3 loop spans 13 amino acids. Trimming removed 1 base at V and 8 bases at J, with 10 bases between. The CDR3 region has the DNA TGCGCCAGCAGCCAAGTTGAGTCTGTTACGCAGTATTTT. Residues: CASSQVESVTQYF.

This clone was counted ten times or more. The V and J genes are TRBV29-1 and TRBJ2-1, with TRBD2 matching 7 bases. The CDR3 is 15 amino acids. CDR1 and CDR2 from the germline V gene are SQVTM and ANQGSEA. The CDR3 here is CSSRMGTISYNEQFF. For the CDR3, the DNA is TGCAGTAGTAGGATGGGGACTATCTCCTACAATGAGCAGTTCTTC.

The chain carries TRBV7-3 and TRBJ1-1; 11 bases fit TRBD1. Trimming took 1 base from V and 5 from J; bases not matched to a gene: 6. CDR1 is SGHTA and CDR2 is FQGTGA in the germline V gene. This CDR3 contains 16 residues. The CDR3 DNA reads as TGTGCCAGCAGCTTAAGCACCCGGGACAGGGGGACTGAAGCTTTCTTT. Amino acid sequence: CASSLSTRDRGTEAFF.